These T cell receptor beta chains were read from a single sample in a study of blood T cell repertoires in COVID-19. The data were produced by immunoSEQ multiplex PCR, yet TCRdb's version contains in-frame clones alone and is incomplete. The sample lists more than 90,000 clones; about 80% were seen once. Material: peripheral blood. The receptor source for this set is a man aged 55 to 70 with acute or convalescent COVID-19. Both conserved end residues are part of each CDR3. The D gene is left open where the match is weak. Rows may omit the clone size; those that give it use once, few, many or a size class.

j_call	v_call	clone_size	d_call	cdr3_nt	cdr3_aa
TRBJ2-1	TRBV19	NA	TRBD2	TGTGCCAGTAGTATATGGACTAGCGGATACAATGAGCAGTTCTTC	CASSIWTSGYNEQFF
TRBJ1-4	TRBV10-3	NA	NA	TGTGCCATCAGTCCAGGGGATGAAAAACTGTTTTTT	CAISPGDEKLFF
TRBJ2-1	TRBV5-1	NA	TRBD2	TGCGCCAGCAGCTTGGGCGGGGGACTATCCTACAATGAGCAGTTCTTC	CASSLGGGLSYNEQFF
TRBJ2-3	TRBV7-8	NA	NA	TGTGCCAGCAGCTCAGGGAATGCGGATACGCAGTATTTT	CASSSGNADTQYF
TRBJ2-5	TRBV12-3/TRBV12-4	NA	NA	TGTGCCAGCAGGAACTCGGAGACCCAGTACTTC	CASRNSETQYF
TRBJ2-6	TRBV3-1/TRBV3-2	NA	NA	TGTGCCAGCAGCCAACTACCAGGGTTCGGGGCCAACGTCCTGACTTTC	CASSQLPGFGANVLTF
TRBJ2-7	TRBV9	NA	TRBD2	TGTGCCAGCAGCGCAGCAGCGGGGGCCCCCTACGAGCAGTACTTC	CASSAAAGAPYEQYF
TRBJ1-2	TRBV29-1	NA	NA	TGCAGCGTCGTTAAGGAGAGCTATGGCTACACCTTC	CSVVKESYGYTF
TRBJ2-5	TRBV7-2	NA	TRBD1	TGTGCCAGCAGCCCCAACAGGGGTATGGGGGAGACCCAGTACTTC	CASSPNRGMGETQYF
TRBJ1-1	TRBV19	NA	NA	TGTGCCAGTATTGACAGCGCTTACACTGAAGCTTTCTTT	CASIDSAYTEAFF
TRBJ1-2	TRBV6-5	NA	NA	TGTGCCAGCAGTTACTCGAGGCTCTATGGCTACACCTTC	CASSYSRLYGYTF
TRBJ1-3	TRBV19	once	TRBD1	TGTGCCAGTAGTATAGATCTGACAGGGGACTCTGGAAACACCATATATTTT	CASSIDLTGDSGNTIYF
TRBJ2-7	TRBV5-6	NA	TRBD1	TGTGCCAGCAGCGCGGGACTGGGACAGGGGTTCTTC	CASSAGLGQGFF
TRBJ2-2	TRBV24-1	few	TRBD2	TGTGCCACCAGTGATCCGGGACTAGCCAACACCGGGGAGCTGTTTTTT	CATSDPGLANTGELFF
TRBJ2-3	TRBV9	NA	TRBD2	TGTGCCAGCAGCGTAGTTGGGACTAGCGGGACGACAGATACGCAGTATTTT	CASSVVGTSGTTDTQYF
TRBJ2-3	TRBV5-1	few	TRBD1	TGCGCCAGCAGCTTACAGGGGGAAGATACGCAGTATTTT	CASSLQGEDTQYF
TRBJ1-1	TRBV5-4	few	TRBD1	TGTGCCAGCAGTCCAAGACAGGGGGCGGACACTGAAGCTTTCTTT	CASSPRQGADTEAFF
TRBJ2-7	TRBV18	few	NA	TGTGCCAGCTCACCAAATGAGGGCAGGGGTATCTACGAGCAGTACTTC	CASSPNEGRGIYEQYF
TRBJ2-2	TRBV19	NA	NA	TGTGCCAGTAGTTCCGTCACCGGGGAGCTGTTTTTT	CASSSVTGELFF
TRBJ2-3	TRBV7-8	NA	TRBD2	TGTGCCAGCAGCTTAGGACTAGCGGCAGATACGCAGTATTTT	CASSLGLAADTQYF
TRBJ1-2	TRBV11-3	NA	NA	TGTGCCAGCAGCCCGGACAGAAACTATGGCTACACCTTC	CASSPDRNYGYTF
TRBJ2-1	TRBV27	NA	NA	TGTGCCAGCAGTTCGGGACTGACGAGCTCCTACAATGAGCAGTTCTTC	CASSSGLTSSYNEQFF